The clone carrying this T cell receptor (beta chain) showed up just a few times. Its target is unknown. The sample comes from a study of CD8+ T cells in alopecia areata. Study-level findings and limits: Affected scalp, especially in alopecia totalis/universalis, had a higher clonality than normal scalp did. When scalp samples are sequenced, resident alphabeta T cells of normal skin are also captured.

Investigators isolated RNA and reverse transcribed it into cDNA to act as the sequencing template. The repertoire was sequenced with immunoSEQ multiplex PCR; TCRdb's copy has only in-frame clones and lacks some. Of 10,000 to 15,000 clones in the sample, roughly three fifths are singletons; the top ten hold 10% to 15%. Individuals with alopecia areata gave both lesional scalp punch biopsies and peripheral blood for collection. The CDR3 consists of 13 residues. In germline, CDR1 is SGHTA, CDR2 FQGTGA. Trimming pared 3 bases from V and 4 bases from J, leaving 6 bases between. V usage is TRBV7-3 and J usage is TRBJ2-2; D ambiguous. The sequenced material came from skin. This TCR came from a human donor with alopecia areata. The CDR3 protein is CASSFGSTGELFF. In nucleotides, the CDR3 is TGTGCCAGCAGCTTTGGCAGCACCGGGGAGCTGTTTTTT.